This record looks at one TCR beta chain sequence and its context. This clone is a singleton in its sample. Its antigen specificity is not known. No base quality information exists; no much larger clone differs at one position. Library creation used the immunoSEQ multiplex PCR assay. In TCRdb, the immuneACCESS table is reduced to in-frame sequences with V and J assigned. These tables do not hold every clone; where another copy was compared, an unresolved V gene accounts for under half, and the others remain unexplained. This sample has roughly 52,000 clones in its table, and roughly 92% of those were observed once. Around 0.25% of the sample is taken by the ten largest. The record originates from a study of T cell changes during pregnancy in multiple sclerosis (dated by TCRdb to the late 2010s). About the investigation overall: The study examined how the T cell repertoire changed over the course of pregnancy in women with multiple sclerosis.

This sequence was found in a female donor with multiple sclerosis, enrolled in a pregnancy study. The sample in question was CD4+ T cells from peripheral blood mononuclear cells, obtained in the third trimester of pregnancy.

In nucleotides, the sequence is TGTGCCTGGACCCCGAGTACTGAAGCTTTCTTT. It translates to CAWTPSTEAFF. The sequence links TRBV30 to TRBJ1-1; the D segment cannot be called with confidence. The germline V gene (reference sequence) provides CDR1 GTSNPN and CDR2 SVGIG. V is pared back by 4 bases and J by 5 bases, with 8 bases lying between the germline termini. Reading from cysteine to phenylalanine, the CDR3 counts 11 amino acids. The retained sequence is limited to the CDR3, 33 bases, with the frame set at the first base.